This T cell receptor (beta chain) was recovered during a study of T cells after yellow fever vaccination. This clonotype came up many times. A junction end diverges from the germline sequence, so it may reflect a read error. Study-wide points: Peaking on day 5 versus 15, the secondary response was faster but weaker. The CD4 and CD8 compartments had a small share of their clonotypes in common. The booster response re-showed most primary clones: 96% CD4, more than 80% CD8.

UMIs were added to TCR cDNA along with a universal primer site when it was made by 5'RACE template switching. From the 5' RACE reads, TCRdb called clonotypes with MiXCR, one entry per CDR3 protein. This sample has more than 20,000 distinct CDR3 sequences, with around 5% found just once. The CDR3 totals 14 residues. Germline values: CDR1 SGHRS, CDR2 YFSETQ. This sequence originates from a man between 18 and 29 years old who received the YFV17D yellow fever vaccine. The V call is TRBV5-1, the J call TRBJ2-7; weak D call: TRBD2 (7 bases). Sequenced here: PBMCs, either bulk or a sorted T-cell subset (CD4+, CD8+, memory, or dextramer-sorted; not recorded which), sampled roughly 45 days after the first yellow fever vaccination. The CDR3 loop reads CASSPDGGGYELYF. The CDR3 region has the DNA TGCGCCAGCAGCCCGGATGGGGGGGGCTACGAGCTGTACTTC.